Detailed here is one T cell receptor beta chain. The record originates from a study of T cell changes during pregnancy in multiple sclerosis. From germline, CDR1 is SGHRS and CDR2 YFSETQ. Trimming removed 3 bases from V and 2 bases from J; junction bases left unmatched: 13. The CDR3 length is 17 residues. The data were produced by immunoSEQ multiplex PCR, yet TCRdb's version contains in-frame clones alone and is incomplete. This sample has fewer than 85,000 clones, with around 93% found just once. The chain joins TRBV5-1 to TRBJ2-5; 7 nucleotides agree with TRBD2. The receptor was derived from a female donor with multiple sclerosis, enrolled in a pregnancy study. Material: peripheral blood, obtained in the third trimester of pregnancy. In nucleotides, the CDR3 is TGCGCCAGCAGCTCAGTGGGGAAGGTGCGGGGGCAAGAGACCCAGTACTTC. Its translation is CASSSVGKVRGQETQYF.